The present T cell receptor (beta chain) was sequenced within a study of T cell responses to AZD1222 COVID-19 vaccine (dated by TCRdb to about 2021). As for the study more broadly: Because spike-specific TCR depth and breadth did not differ between the two schedules, AZD1222 recipients who got a second dose at roughly 4 weeks were pooled with those who got a second dose at roughly 12 weeks. A total of just over 230 trial participants underwent TCR sequencing, of whom about 200 had received two doses of AZD1222 and about 25 had received two doses of the MenACWY control vaccine. Trial participants were enrolled by age into subgroups of 18-55, 56-69 and 70-plus years, and around 150, 28 and 57 TCR-sequenced participants, respectively, were included in these subgroups.

Note on this clone: The specificity of this receptor is unknown. Per-nucleotide qualities are absent, and no much larger clonotype sits a single base away.

The CDR3 regions of human TCRbeta chains were analyzed by immunosequencing. The published analysis was carried out like this. TCRs in the repertoires were matched against a reference library of SARS-CoV-2-specific TCRs that had been generated with the MIRA antigen-specificity platform. Breadth was defined as the fraction of unique TCRs that were SARS-CoV-2-associated, and depth was defined as the fraction of total T cells that were SARS-CoV-2-associated. Using the MIRA data, every spike-specific TCR was mapped to the spike region that the TCR reacted to and assigned to either a CD4 or a CD8 class. Log10-transformed breadth and depth values were compared by one-way ANOVA with Sidak's multiple comparisons tests. The immuneACCESS repertoire file appears here via TCRdb, limited to in-frame rearrangements. These files lack a portion of the clones; in checked studies, under half of the deficit traces to unresolved V genes, and the cause of the others is not known. The V and J calls and the clone size are those of that table, but D and trimming were determined from the DNA. The sample profile shows 120,000 or so clones; 70% to 85% of them were found once. The top ten hold over 5% of the sample.

V sheds 5 bases and J sheds 5 bases, leaving 10 bases between their ends. The germline V gene yields SGHTA for CDR1 and FQGTGA for CDR2. The CDR3, cysteine through phenylalanine, is 13 amino acids long. CDR3 DNA is the only sequence kept; it has 39 bases, read in frame from the first base. The paper's findings and limits, for the study overall: After two AZD1222 doses, spike-specific TCR breadth and depth were significantly higher than at day 0 and than in MenACWY recipients. The 56-69-year group was small, and its depth increase did not reach significance, likely because of low power. Conclusions about previously exposed vaccinees are limited because only 6 or 7 AZD1222 recipients were SARS-CoV-2 seropositive at baseline. CD4 TCRs associated with the vaccine covered the entire spike protein, and the dominant responses were in regions 160-218 and 743-854. Because no samples from the day 14 peak response were available, repertoires could be characterized only after the peak T cell response. Participants were mostly white British, with more females than males. The authors suggested clonal diversity may have been underestimated. Reportedly, almost half of the unique spike-specific TCRs recognized epitopes lying outside the regions that are mutated in the B.1.351 and B.1.1.7 variants.

The time point label, as the study defines it: baseline before first vaccination. Vaccinee samples came from UK trials COV001 and COV002, including a single-blind randomized controlled phase 2/3 trial of AZD1222 (ChAdOx1 nCoV-19) in healthy adults. For TCRbeta chain sequencing, PBMC samples were collected from trial participants at day 0 and at day 28 after the second dose. The chain couples TRBV7-3 to TRBJ1-5, with the D gene uncertain. Specimen: peripheral blood, collected on day 0 of AZD1222 vaccination. The receptor comes from an adult in good health. The nucleotide sequence is given as TGTGCCAGCAGCCCCACGGCCGATCAGCCCCAGCATTTT. This sequence encodes CASSPTADQPQHF. Full variable domain (CDR3 extended with the reference TRBV7-3 and TRBJ1-5 proteins): GAGVSQTPSNKVTEKGKYVELRCDPISGHTALYWYRQSLGQGPEFLIYFQGTGAADDSGLPNDRFFAVRPEGSVSTLKIQRTERGDSAVYLCASSPTADQPQHFGDGTRLSIL.